The T cell receptor (beta chain) under discussion was sequenced for a study of blood T cell repertoires in COVID-19. Participants' own reports of clinical history determined their cohort assignment. Recovery meant two consecutive negative NP/OP PCR tests, professional clearance, or resolved symptoms. Profiling relied on immunoSEQ multiplex PCR, and the TCRdb table lists in-frame clones only, not all of them. The sample lists about 240,000 clones, about 89% occurring once. CDR1 and CDR2 (germline): MGHDK, SYGVNS. V lost 5 bases, J lost 7 bases, and 8 bases stayed unmatched. The CDR3 is made up of 15 amino acids.

The clonotype originates from a woman aged 25 to 39 who had recovered from COVID-19. This chain connects TRBV25-1 to TRBJ2-2; 9 bases line up with TRBD2. The sequencing input was PBMCs or T cells enriched from blood (not recorded which). CDR3 loop: CASSSPSGINGELFF. CDR3 DNA: TGTGCCAGCAGTTCTCCTAGCGGGATCAACGGGGAGCTGTTTTTT.